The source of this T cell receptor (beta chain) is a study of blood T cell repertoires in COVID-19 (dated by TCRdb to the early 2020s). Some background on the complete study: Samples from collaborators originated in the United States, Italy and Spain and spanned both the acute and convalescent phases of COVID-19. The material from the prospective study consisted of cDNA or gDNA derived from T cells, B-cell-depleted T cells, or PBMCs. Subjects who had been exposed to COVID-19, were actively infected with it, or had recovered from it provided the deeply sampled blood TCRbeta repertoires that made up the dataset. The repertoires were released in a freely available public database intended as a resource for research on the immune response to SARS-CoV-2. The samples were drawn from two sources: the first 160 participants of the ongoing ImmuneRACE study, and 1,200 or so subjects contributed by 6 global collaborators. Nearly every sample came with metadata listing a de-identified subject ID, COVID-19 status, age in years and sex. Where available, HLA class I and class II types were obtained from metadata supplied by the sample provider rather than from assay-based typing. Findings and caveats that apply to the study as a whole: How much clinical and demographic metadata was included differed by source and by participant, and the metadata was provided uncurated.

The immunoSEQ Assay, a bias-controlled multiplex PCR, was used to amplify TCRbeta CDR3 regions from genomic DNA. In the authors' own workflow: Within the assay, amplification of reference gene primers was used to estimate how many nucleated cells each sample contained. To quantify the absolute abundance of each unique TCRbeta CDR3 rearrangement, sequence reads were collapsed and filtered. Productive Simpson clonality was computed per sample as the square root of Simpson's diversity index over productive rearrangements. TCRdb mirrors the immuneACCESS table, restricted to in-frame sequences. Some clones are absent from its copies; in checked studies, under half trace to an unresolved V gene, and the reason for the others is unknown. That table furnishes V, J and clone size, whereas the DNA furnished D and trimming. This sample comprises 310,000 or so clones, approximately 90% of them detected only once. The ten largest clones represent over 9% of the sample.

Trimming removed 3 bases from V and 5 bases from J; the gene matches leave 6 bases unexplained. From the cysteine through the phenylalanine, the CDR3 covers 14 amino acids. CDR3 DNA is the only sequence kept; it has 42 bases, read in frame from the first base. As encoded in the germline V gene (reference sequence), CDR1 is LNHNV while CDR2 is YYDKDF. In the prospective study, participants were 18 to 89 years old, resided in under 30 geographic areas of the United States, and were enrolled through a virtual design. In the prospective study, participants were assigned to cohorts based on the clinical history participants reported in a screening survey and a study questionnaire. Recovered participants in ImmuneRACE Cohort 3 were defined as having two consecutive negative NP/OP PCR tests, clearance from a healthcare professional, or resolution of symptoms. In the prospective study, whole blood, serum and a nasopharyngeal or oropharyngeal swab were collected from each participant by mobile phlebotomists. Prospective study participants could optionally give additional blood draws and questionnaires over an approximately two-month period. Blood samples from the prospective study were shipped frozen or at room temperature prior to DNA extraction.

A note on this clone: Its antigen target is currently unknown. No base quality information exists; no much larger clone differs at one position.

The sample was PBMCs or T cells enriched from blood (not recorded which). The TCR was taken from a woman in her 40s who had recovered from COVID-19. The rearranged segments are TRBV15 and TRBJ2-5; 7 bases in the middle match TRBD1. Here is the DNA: TGTGCCACCAGCAGCAGACAGGGAATCGAGACCCAGTACTTC. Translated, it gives CATSSRQGIETQYF.